The next 9 T cell receptor beta chains were all read from a single sample in a study of a mutant IDH1 vaccine in newly diagnosed glioma. TCRdb's copy holds only in-frame clones and misses some; the assay was immunoSEQ multiplex PCR. The data contain around 50,000 clones, approximately 90% of them seen just once; the ten biggest clones take up around 2.5%. The time point denotes: baseline, week 1 (first vaccination visit). As to treatment: pre-vaccination baseline after standard-of-care therapy. The sample consisted of PBMCs, taken from a glioma patient treated with radiotherapy, temozolomide or both. The receptors shown here come from a man aged 40-49 years with glioma.

This chain connects TRBV6-5 to TRBJ2-1; 7 nucleotides agree with TRBD2. Germline V lookup: CDR1 MNHEY, CDR2 SVGAGI. Trimming removed 2 bases from V and 7 bases from J; junction bases left unmatched: 2. CDR3 length equals 13 residues. CDR3 protein: CASSYLSGNEQFF. CDR3 coding DNA: TGTGCCAGCAGTTACCTTAGCGGGAATGAGCAGTTCTTC.

DNA of the CDR3: TGTGCCAGTCTCGGGAGGGGTGAGCAGTTCTTC. This codes for CASLGRGEQFF. This sequence joins TRBV6-5 and TRBJ2-1; 8 nucleotides line up with TRBD2. With V trimmed by 9 bases and J by 9 bases, 4 bases remained unmatched. Germline values: CDR1 MNHEY, CDR2 SVGAGI. This CDR3 is 11 amino acids long.

The chain employs TRBV4-3 and TRBJ2-2, with D possibly being TRBD1 (5 bases). The CDR3 is made up of 14 amino acids. Trimming shortened V by 4 bases and J by 3 bases, and 9 bases separated the two germline ends. CDR1 is LGHNA, CDR2 YSLEER, per germline. CDR3 sequence reads: CASSPNRYTGELFF. In nucleotides, the CDR3 is TGCGCCAGCAGCCCTAACAGGTACACCGGGGAGCTGTTTTTT.

J is TRBJ2-5 and V is TRBV14; 7 bases agree with TRBD2. Germline V CDR1 and CDR2: SGHDN, FVKESK. This CDR3 has 14 residues. Unmatched junction bases numbered 7, after V lost 4 bases and J lost 5 bases. The CDR3 spells CASSPRLAGETQYF. CDR3 nucleotides: TGTGCCAGCAGCCCCCGACTAGCCGGGGAGACCCAGTACTTC.

This sequence joins TRBV27 and TRBJ2-7; D possibly corresponds to TRBD1 (5 bases). The CDR3 totals 14 residues. CDR1 and CDR2 (germline): MNHEY, SMNVEV (reference sequence). V shed 0 bases and J shed 6 bases, with 12 bases lying between them. The CDR3 reads CASSLSQQGSEQYF. The CDR3 coding sequence is TGTGCCAGCAGTTTATCCCAGCAGGGCAGCGAGCAGTACTTC.

This clone was detected once. This chain links TRBV5-4 with TRBJ2-5; tentatively, D is TRBD1 (6 bases). CDR3 size: 14 residues. V dropped 4 bases and J dropped 4 bases, with 14 bases sitting between them. CDR1 is SGHNT and CDR2 is YYREEE in the germline V gene (reference sequence). For the CDR3, the DNA is TGTGCCAGCAGCACCACACAGGGCGGAGAGACCCAGTACTTC. Its protein product is CASSTTQGGETQYF.

This chain connects TRBV7-6 to TRBJ2-7; no definite D call. Deletions cut 4 bases from V and 2 bases from J, with 12 bases between. This CDR3 has 14 amino acids. CDR1 and CDR2 (germline): SGHVS, FNYEAQ. This CDR3 is CASSSRPGTYEQYF. The CDR3 DNA reads TGTGCCAGCAGCTCCCGACCCGGCACCTACGAGCAGTACTTC.

V gene TRBV7-9 combines with J gene TRBJ2-7; D tentatively reads TRBD1 or TRBD2 (5 bases each). Germline assignment: CDR1 SEHNR and CDR2 FQNEAQ (reference sequence). V lost 8 bases and J 1 base, leaving 9 bases between the germline ends. CDR3 size: 12 residues. The CDR3 nucleotides read TGTGCCAGCGGGACGCTATCCTACGAGCAGTACTTC. This gives the protein CASGTLSYEQYF.

The J gene is TRBJ2-1, the V gene TRBV19; a possible D gene is TRBD2 (6 bases). Germline loops: CDR1 LNHDA, CDR2 SQIVND (reference sequence). Trimming stripped 6 bases from V and 7 bases from J, with 16 bases between. The CDR3 spans 14 residues. The CDR3 is CASSPGLGMNEQFF. CDR3 sequence (DNA): TGTGCCAGTAGCCCGGGACTTGGGATGAATGAGCAGTTCTTC.